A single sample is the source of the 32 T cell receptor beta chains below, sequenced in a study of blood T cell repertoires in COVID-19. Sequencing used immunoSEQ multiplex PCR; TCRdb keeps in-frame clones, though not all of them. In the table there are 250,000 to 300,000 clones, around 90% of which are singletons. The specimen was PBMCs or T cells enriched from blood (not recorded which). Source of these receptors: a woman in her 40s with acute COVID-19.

CDR3 amino acids: CASNVGGYTEAFF. For the CDR3, the DNA is TGTGCCAGCAACGTAGGAGGGTACACTGAAGCTTTCTTT. The chain links TRBV6-6 to TRBJ1-1; D is ambiguous. Trimming left V 7 bases short and J 3 bases short, with 12 bases between. The length of the CDR3 is 13 residues. The germline V gene encodes CDR1 MNHNY and CDR2 SVGAGI (reference sequence).

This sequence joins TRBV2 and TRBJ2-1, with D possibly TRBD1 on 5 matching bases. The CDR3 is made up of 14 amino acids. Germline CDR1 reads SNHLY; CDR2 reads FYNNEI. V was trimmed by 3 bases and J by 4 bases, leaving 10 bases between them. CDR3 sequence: CASSDRAIYNEQFF. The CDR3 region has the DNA TGTGCCAGCAGTGACAGGGCAATTTACAATGAGCAGTTCTTC.

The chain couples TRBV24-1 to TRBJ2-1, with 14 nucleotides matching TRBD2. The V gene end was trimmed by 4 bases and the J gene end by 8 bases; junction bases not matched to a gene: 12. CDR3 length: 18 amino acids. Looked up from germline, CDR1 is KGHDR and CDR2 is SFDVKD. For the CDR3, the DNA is TGTGCCACCAGTGACCCGTCGGAAGGGACTAGCGGGAGTGATGAGCAGTTCTTC. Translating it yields CATSDPSEGTSGSDEQFF.

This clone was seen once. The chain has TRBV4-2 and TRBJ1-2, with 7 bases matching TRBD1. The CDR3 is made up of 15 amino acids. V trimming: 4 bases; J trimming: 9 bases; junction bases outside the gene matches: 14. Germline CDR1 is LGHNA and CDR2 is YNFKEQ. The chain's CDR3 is CASSRPGQETLRYTF. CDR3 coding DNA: TGTGCCAGCAGCCGTCCCGGACAGGAAACCTTACGCTACACCTTC.

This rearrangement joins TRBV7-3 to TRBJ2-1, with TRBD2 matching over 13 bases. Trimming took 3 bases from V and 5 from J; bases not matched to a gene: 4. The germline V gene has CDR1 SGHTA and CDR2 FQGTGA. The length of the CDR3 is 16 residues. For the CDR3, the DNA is TGTGCCAGCAGCTTGAGTACTAGCGGGGGGGACAATGAGCAGTTCTTC. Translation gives CASSLSTSGGDNEQFF.

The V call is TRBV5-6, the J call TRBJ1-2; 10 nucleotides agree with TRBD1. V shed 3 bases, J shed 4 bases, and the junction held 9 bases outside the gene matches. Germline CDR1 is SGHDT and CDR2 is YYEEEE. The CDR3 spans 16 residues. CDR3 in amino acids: CASSWTGGQLFYGYTF. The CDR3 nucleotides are TGTGCCAGCAGCTGGACAGGGGGTCAGCTCTTCTATGGCTACACCTTC.

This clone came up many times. Here the CDR3 reads CASSSTGRSGANVLTF. CDR3 sequence (DNA): TGTGCCAGCAGCTCGACAGGGCGCTCTGGGGCCAACGTCCTGACTTTC. This chain joins TRBV5-6 and TRBJ2-6; 7 bases agree with TRBD1. Germline CDR1 is SGHDT and CDR2 is YYEEEE. The CDR3 totals 16 residues. V was clipped by 3 bases and J by 0 bases; unmatched bases: 3.

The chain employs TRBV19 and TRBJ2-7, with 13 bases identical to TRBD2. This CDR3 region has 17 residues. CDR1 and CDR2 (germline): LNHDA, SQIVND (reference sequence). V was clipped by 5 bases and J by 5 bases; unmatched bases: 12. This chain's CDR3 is CASSAPTSGRAKDEQYF. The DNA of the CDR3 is TGTGCCAGTAGTGCGCCAACTAGCGGGAGGGCCAAGGACGAGCAGTACTTC. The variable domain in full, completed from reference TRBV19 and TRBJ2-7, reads DGGITQSPKYLFRKEGQNVTLSCEQNLNHDAMYWYRQDPGQGLRLIYYSQIVNDFQKGDIAEGYSVSREKKESFPLTVTSAQKNPTAFYLCASSAPTSGRAKDEQYFGPGTRLTVT.

CDR3 loop: CASSSLSGVETQYF. CDR3 DNA: TGTGCCAGCAGCTCCCTGAGCGGGGTCGAGACCCAGTACTTC. The chain links TRBV7-9 to TRBJ2-5; 7 bases are a match to TRBD2. This CDR3 is built from 14 residues. V was pared by 4 bases and J by 5 bases, with 7 bases of the junction left unmatched. Germline loops: CDR1 SEHNR, CDR2 FQNEAQ (reference sequence).

CDR3 DNA: TGTGCTAGTGAGTCCGCGGGAGCCACAGATACGCAGTATTTT. It encodes CASESAGATDTQYF. J is TRBJ2-3 and V is TRBV12-5, with 7 nucleotides matching TRBD2. There are 14 residues in the CDR3. Germline CDR1 and CDR2: LGHNT and FRNRAP. Trimming at V came to 7 bases and at J to 2 bases, leaving 6 bases not matched to a gene.

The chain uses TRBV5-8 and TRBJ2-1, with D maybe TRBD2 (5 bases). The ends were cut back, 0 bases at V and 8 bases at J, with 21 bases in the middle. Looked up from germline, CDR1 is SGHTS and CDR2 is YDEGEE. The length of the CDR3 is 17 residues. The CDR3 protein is CASSLGRSGLSRHEQFF. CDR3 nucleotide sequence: TGTGCCAGCAGCTTGGGCCGGTCAGGACTTAGTCGCCATGAGCAGTTCTTC.

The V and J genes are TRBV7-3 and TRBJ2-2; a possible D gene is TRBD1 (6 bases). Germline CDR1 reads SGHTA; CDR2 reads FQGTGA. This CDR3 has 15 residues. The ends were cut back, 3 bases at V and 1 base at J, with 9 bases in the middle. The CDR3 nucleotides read TGTGCCAGCAGCTTCCAGGGGTTGAACACCGGGGAGCTGTTTTTT. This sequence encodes CASSFQGLNTGELFF.

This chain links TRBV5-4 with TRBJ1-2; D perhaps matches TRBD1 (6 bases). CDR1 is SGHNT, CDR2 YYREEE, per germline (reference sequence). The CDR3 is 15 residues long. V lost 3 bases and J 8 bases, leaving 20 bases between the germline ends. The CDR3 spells CASSSPLGQGSGYTF. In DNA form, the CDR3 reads TGTGCCAGCAGCTCTCCTTTAGGGCAGGGGAGCGGCTACACCTTC.

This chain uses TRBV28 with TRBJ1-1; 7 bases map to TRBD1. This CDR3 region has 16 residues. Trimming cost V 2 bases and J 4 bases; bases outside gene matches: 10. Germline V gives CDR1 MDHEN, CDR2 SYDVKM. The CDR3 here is CASSLEGPRGITEAFF. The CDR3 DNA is TGTGCCAGCAGTTTAGAGGGACCCAGGGGGATCACTGAAGCTTTCTTT.

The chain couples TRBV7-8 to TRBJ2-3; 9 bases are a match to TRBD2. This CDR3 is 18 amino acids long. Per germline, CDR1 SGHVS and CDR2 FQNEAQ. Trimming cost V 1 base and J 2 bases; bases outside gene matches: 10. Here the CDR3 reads CASSLGVKAGGLTDTQYF. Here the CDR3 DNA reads TGTGCCAGCAGCTTAGGGGTAAAAGCGGGGGGCCTCACAGATACGCAGTATTTT.

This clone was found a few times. In DNA form, the CDR3 reads TGTGCCTGGAGTGTATGGGACAGGGGAAGGGGGAACACTGAAGCTTTCTTT. The encoded protein is CAWSVWDRGRGNTEAFF. This chain uses TRBV30 with TRBJ1-1, with 10 bases that match TRBD1. CDR1 and CDR2 (germline): GTSNPN, SVGIG (reference sequence). The CDR3 is made up of 17 amino acids. With 0 bases clipped from V and 1 base from J, the junction kept 8 bases outside the gene matches.

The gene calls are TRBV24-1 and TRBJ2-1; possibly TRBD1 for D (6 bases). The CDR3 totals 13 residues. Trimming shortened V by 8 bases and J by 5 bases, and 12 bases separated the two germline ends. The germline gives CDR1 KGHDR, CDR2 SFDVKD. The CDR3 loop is CATTGTRNNEQFF. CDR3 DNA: TGTGCCACCACCGGGACAAGAAACAATGAGCAGTTCTTC.

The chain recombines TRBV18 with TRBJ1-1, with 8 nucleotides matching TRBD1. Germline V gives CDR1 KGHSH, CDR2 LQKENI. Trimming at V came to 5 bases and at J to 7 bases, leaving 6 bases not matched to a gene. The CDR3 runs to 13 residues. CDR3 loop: CASSSQGALEAFF. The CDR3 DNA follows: TGTGCCAGCTCAAGCCAGGGGGCACTTGAAGCTTTCTTT.

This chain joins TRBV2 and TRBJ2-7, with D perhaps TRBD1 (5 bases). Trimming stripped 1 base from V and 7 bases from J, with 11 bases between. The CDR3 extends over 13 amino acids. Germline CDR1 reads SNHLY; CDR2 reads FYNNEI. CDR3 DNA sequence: TGTGCCAGCAGTGAAGAGGGGCCGGTGGAGCAGTACTTC. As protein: CASSEEGPVEQYF.

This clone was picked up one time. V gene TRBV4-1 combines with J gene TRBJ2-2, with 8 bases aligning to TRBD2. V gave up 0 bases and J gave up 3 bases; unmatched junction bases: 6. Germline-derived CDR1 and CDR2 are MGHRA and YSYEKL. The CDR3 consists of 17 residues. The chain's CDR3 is CASSQDWGTRHTGELFF. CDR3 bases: TGCGCCAGCAGCCAAGATTGGGGGACTAGGCACACCGGGGAGCTGTTTTTT.

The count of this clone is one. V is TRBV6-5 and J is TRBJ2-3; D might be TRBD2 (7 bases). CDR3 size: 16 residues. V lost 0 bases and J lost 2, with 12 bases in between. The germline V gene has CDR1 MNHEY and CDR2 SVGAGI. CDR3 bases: TGTGCCAGCAGTTACTCGTGGGGGGGGCACACAGATACGCAGTATTTT. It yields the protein CASSYSWGGHTDTQYF.

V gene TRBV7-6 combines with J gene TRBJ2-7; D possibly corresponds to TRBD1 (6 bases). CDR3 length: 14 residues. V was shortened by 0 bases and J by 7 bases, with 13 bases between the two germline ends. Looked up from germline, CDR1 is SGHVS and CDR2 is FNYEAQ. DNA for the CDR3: TGTGCCAGCAGCTTAGCGGGGGCCCCTGGTGAGCAGTACTTC. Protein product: CASSLAGAPGEQYF.

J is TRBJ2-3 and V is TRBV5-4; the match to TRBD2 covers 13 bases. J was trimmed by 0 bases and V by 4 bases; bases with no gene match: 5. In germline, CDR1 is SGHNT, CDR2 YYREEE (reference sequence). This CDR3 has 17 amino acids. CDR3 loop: CASSPGTSGTSTDTQYF. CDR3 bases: TGTGCCAGCAGCCCCGGGACTAGCGGGACTAGCACAGATACGCAGTATTTT.

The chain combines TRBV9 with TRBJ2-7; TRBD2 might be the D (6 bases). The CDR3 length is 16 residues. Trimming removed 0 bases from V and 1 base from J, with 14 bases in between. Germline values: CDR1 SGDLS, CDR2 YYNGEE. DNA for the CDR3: TGTGCCAGCAGCGTAGTAGGAGGGCGGGCTTCCTACGAGCAGTACTTC. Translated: CASSVVGGRASYEQYF.

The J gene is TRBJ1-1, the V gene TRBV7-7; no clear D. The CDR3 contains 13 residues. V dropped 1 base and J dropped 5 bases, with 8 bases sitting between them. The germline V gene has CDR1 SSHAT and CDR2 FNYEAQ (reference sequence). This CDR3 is CASSLERGTEAFF. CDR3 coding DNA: TGTGCCAGCAGCTTAGAGCGGGGAACTGAAGCTTTCTTT. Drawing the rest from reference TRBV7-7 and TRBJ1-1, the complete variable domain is GAGVSQSPRYKVTKRGQDVTLRCDPISSHATLYWYQQALGQGPEFLTYFNYEAQPDKSGLPSDRFSAERPEGSISTLTIQRTEQRDSAMYRCASSLERGTEAFFGQGTRLTVV.

This chain's CDR3 is CASSLRGEEPQHF. CDR3 nucleotide sequence: TGTGCCAGCAGTTTACGGGGGGAGGAGCCCCAGCATTTT. The chain uses TRBV12-3 or TRBV12-4 and TRBJ1-5, with a tentative D call TRBD1 (5 bases). The length of the CDR3 is 13 residues. V lost 2 bases and J lost 8, with 10 bases in between.

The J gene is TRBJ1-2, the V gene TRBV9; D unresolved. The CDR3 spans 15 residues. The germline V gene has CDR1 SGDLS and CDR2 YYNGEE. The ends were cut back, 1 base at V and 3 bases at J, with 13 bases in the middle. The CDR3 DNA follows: TGTGCCAGCAGCGTAAGCGCTATGAACTACTATGGCTACACCTTC. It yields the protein CASSVSAMNYYGYTF. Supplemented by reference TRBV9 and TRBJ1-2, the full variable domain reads DSGVTQTPKHLITATGQRVTLRCSPRSGDLSVYWYQQSLDQGLQFLIQYYNGEERAKGNILERFSAQQFPDLHSELNLSSLELGDSALYFCASSVSAMNYYGYTFGSGTRLTVV.

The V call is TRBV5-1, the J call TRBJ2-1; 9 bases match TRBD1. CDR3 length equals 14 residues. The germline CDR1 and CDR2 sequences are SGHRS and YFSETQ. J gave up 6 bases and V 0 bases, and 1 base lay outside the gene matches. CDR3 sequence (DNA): TGCGCCAGCAGCTTGGAGACAGGGGGCAATGAGCAGTTCTTC. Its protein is CASSLETGGNEQFF.

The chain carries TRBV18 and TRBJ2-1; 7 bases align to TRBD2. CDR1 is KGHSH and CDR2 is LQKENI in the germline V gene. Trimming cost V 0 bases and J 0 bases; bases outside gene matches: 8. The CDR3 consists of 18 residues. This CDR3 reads CASSPPSSGASSYNEQFF. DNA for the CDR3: TGTGCCAGCTCACCACCGTCCAGCGGGGCAAGCTCCTACAATGAGCAGTTCTTC.

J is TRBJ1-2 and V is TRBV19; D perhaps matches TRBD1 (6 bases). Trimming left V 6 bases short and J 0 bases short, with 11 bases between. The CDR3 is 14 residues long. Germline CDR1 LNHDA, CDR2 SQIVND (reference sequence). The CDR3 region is CASRGQPPNYGYTF. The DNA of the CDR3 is TGTGCCAGTAGAGGACAGCCACCTAACTATGGCTACACCTTC.

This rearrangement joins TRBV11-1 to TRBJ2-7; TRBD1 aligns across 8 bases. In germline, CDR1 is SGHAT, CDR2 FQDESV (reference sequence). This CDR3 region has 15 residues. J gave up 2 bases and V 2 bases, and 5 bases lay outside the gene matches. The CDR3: CASSLLPGGAYEQYF. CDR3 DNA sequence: TGTGCCAGCAGCTTATTGCCAGGGGGCGCCTACGAGCAGTACTTC. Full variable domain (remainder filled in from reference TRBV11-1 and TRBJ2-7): EAEVAQSPRYKITEKSQAVAFWCDPISGHATLYWYRQILGQGPELLVQFQDESVVDDSQLPKDRFSAERLKGVDSTLKIQPAELGDSAMYLCASSLLPGGAYEQYFGPGTRLTVT.

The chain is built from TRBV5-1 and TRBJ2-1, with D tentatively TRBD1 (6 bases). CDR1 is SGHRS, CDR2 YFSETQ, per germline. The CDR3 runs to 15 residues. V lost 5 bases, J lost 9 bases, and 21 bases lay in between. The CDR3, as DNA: TGCGCCAGCAGACTGGACAGCCCAGGACGTGGTGAGCAGTTCTTC. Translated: CASRLDSPGRGEQFF.